The 10 T cell receptor gamma chains listed next were all sequenced from one sample in a study of Vδ1+ human thymocytes. Study outcomes and limitations: Thymic TRG and TRD repertoires appeared highly polyclonal, with Gaussian CDR3 length distributions.

The template was reverse-transcribed extracted RNA. Pooled V-gene forward primers with one constant-region reverse primer generated the CDR3 amplicons by multiplex PCR. TCRdb fed the multiplex PCR reads into CATT to redo clone calling. The sample holds about 36,000 gamma-chain clones, around 20% seen once. Antigens for these TCRs are unknown. Sequencing was carried out using Vdelta1+ gamma-delta thymocytes from the thymus. Subset noted: FACS-sorted CD3+ TCRalphabeta- TCRVdelta1+ TCRVdelta2- thymocytes. All receptors derive from a girl less than two years old who had congenital heart surgery.

Of note for this clone: At the DNA level, this CDR3 is encoded by other sequences in the same sample as well. V is TRGV2 and J is TRGJ1 or TRGJ2. Unmatched junction bases numbered 9, after V lost 0 bases and J lost 10 bases. CDR3 length: 13 amino acids. Germline CDR1 is EGSNGY and CDR2 is YDSYNSKV. CDR3 in amino acids: CATWDGPGGKKLF. CDR3 DNA sequence: TGTGCCACCTGGGACGGGCCTGGGGGGAAGAAACTCTTT.

By proportion, this clone is medium-sized. V and J are TRGV4 and TRGJ1 or TRGJ2. Germline CDR1 EGSTGY, CDR2 YDSYTSSV. V was pared by 6 bases and J by 3 bases, with 2 bases of the junction left unmatched. The length of the CDR3 is 11 residues. This CDR3 reads CATWLYYKKLF. For the CDR3, the DNA is TGTGCCACCTGGCTTTATTATAAGAAACTCTTT.

This sequence joins TRGV2 and TRGJ1 or TRGJ2. The CDR3 has 11 residues. V shed 4 bases and J 11 bases; nucleotides not matched to a gene: 8. CDR1 and CDR2 (germline): EGSNGY, YDSYNSKV. The CDR3 loop is CATWDFFQKLF. DNA for the CDR3: TGTGCCACCTGGGATTTCTTCCAGAAACTCTTT.

This clone has a handful of counts. Other DNA sequences from this sample encode an identical CDR3 as well. The V call is TRGV4, the J call TRGJ1 or TRGJ2. The junction had 6 bases not matched to a gene; V was cut back by 3 bases and J by 4 bases. Germline loops: CDR1 EGSTGY, CDR2 YDSYTSSV. CDR3 length equals 13 residues. CDR3 DNA: TGTGCCACCTGGGATAGTCGCTATTATAAGAAACTCTTT. This translates into CATWDSRYYKKLF.

The table lists this clone with a few counts. The V gene is TRGV2, the J gene TRGJP2. This CDR3 contains 12 residues. The V and J ends lost 3 bases and 8 bases, in that order; junction bases with no gene match: 3. Germline assignment: CDR1 EGSNGY and CDR2 YDSYNSKV. In nucleotides, the CDR3 is TGTGCCACCTGGGACTCAGATTGGATCAAGACGTTT. Protein: CATWDSDWIKTF.

A few counts support this clone. The chain joins TRGV2 to TRGJ1 or TRGJ2. The J segment lost 9 bases and the V segment lost 4 bases, leaving 12 bases of the junction unmatched. Germline V CDR1 and CDR2: EGSNGY, YDSYNSKV. The CDR3 runs to 13 residues. CDR3 DNA: TGTGCCACCTGGGATCAGTTAATACTTAAGAAACTCTTT. Protein: CATWDQLILKKLF.

This clone is judged medium-sized. Other DNA sequences from this sample encode an identical CDR3 as well. The chain carries TRGV2 and TRGJ1 or TRGJ2. CDR3 size: 14 residues. The germline CDR1 and CDR2 sequences are EGSNGY and YDSYNSKV. With V trimmed by 1 base and J by 0 bases, 3 bases remained unmatched. CDR3 nucleotide sequence: TGTGCCACCTGGGACGGTCCGAATTATTATAAGAAACTCTTT. This encodes CATWDGPNYYKKLF.

This clone has just a few counts. A read error is possible here, since a much larger clone lies one base away. This chain links TRGV4 with TRGJ1 or TRGJ2. Germline V gene data show CDR1 as EGSTGY and CDR2 as YDSYTSSV. With 2 bases clipped from V and 4 bases from J, the junction kept 2 bases outside the gene matches. This CDR3 spans 12 amino acids. The CDR3 spells CATWDEYYKKLF. The CDR3 bases are TGTGCCACCTGGGATGAATATTATAAGAAACTCTTT.

In regard to this clone: A much bigger clone sits one base away, suggesting this may be a read error. The chain carries TRGV4 and TRGJ1 or TRGJ2. The CDR3 has 13 amino acids. CDR1 is EGSTGY and CDR2 is YDSYTSSV in the germline V gene. The ends lost 4 bases at V and 0 bases at J; junction bases unmatched: 3. The CDR3 DNA reads TGTGCCACCTGGGAAGCGAATTATTATAAGAAACTCTTT. Translated, it gives CATWEANYYKKLF.

This clone was detected a few times. Sequence at one end of the junction differs from germline and may be a read error. This chain joins TRGV4 and TRGJ1 or TRGJ2. CDR1 and CDR2 from the germline V gene are EGSTGY and YDSYTSSV. The length of the CDR3 is 12 residues. CDR3 nucleotide sequence: TGTGCCACCTGGGATTGTTATTATAAGAAACTCTTC. As protein: CATWDCYYKKLF.